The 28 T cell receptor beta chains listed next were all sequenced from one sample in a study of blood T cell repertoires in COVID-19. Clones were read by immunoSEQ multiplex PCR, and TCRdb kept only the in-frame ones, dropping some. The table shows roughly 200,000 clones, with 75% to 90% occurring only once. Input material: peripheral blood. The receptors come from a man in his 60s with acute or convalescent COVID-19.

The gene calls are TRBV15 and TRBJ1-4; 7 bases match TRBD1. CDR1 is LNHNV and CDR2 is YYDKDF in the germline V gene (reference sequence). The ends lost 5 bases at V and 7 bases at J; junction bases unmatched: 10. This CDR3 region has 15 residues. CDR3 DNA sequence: TGTGCCACCAGCGAACACAGGGGAGCTACTGAAAAACTGTTTTTT. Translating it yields CATSEHRGATEKLFF.

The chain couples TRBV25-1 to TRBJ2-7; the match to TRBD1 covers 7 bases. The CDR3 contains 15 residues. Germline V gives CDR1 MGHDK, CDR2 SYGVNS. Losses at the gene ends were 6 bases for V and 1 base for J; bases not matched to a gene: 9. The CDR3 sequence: CASRRTGRESYEQYF. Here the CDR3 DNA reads TGTGCCAGCAGGAGGACAGGAAGGGAATCCTACGAGCAGTACTTC.

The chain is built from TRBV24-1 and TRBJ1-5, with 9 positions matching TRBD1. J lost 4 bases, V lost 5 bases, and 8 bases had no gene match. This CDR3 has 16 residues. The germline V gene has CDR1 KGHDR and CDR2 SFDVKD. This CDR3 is CATSVAGQGFNQPQHF. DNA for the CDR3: TGTGCCACCAGTGTTGCGGGACAGGGTTTTAATCAGCCCCAGCATTTT.

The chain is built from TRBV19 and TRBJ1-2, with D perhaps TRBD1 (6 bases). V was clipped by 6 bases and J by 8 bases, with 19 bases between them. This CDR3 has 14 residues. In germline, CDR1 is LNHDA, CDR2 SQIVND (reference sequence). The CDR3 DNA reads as TGTGCCAGTAGCCCCCTCCTGGGGGCGAGGGGCTACACCTTC. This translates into CASSPLLGARGYTF.

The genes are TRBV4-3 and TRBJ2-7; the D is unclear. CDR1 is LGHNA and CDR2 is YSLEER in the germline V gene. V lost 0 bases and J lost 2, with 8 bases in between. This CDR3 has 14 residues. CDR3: CASSQETDPYEQYF. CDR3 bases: TGCGCCAGCAGCCAAGAAACAGACCCCTACGAGCAGTACTTC.

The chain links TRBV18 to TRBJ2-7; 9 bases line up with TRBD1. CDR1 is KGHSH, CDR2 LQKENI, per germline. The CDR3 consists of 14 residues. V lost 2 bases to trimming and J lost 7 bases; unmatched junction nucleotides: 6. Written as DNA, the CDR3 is TGTGCCAGCTCACCAGTACAGGGGGCCGGGGAGCAGTACTTC. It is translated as CASSPVQGAGEQYF.

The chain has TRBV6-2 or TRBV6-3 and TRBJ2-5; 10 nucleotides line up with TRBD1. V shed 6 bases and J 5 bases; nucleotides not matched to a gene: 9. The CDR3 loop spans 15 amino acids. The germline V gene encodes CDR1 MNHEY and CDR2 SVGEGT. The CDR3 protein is CASSGPGQGPETQYF. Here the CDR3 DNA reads TGTGCCAGCAGCGGCCCGGGACAGGGGCCGGAGACCCAGTACTTC.

The CDR3 DNA sequence: TGTGCCTGGAAGCGGCCAACCCCTAATGAAAAACTGTTTTTT. It codes for CAWKRPTPNEKLFF. The chain links TRBV30 to TRBJ1-4; D is undetermined. CDR3 size: 14 residues. Germline CDR1 reads GTSNPN; CDR2 reads SVGIG (reference sequence). The V gene lost 4 bases and the J gene lost 3 bases, with 12 bases spanning the gap.

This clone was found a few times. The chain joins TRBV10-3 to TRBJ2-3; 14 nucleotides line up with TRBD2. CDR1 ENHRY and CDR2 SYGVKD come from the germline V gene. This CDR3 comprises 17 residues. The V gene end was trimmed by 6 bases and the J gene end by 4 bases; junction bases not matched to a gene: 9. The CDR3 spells CAISDGTSGSAPDTQYF. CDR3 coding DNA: TGTGCCATCAGCGACGGGACTAGCGGGAGTGCCCCAGATACGCAGTATTTT.

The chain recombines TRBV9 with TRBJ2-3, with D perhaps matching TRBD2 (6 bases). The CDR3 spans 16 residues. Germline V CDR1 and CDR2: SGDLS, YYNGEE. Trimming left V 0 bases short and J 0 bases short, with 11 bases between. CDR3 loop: CASSVGIGTSTDTQYF. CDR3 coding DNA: TGTGCCAGCAGCGTAGGAATAGGGACTAGCACAGATACGCAGTATTTT.

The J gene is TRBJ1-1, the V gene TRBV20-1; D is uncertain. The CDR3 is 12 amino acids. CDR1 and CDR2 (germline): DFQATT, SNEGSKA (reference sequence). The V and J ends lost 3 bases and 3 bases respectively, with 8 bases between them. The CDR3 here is CSASSVDTEAFF. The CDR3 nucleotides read TGCAGTGCTAGTTCGGTCGACACTGAAGCTTTCTTT.

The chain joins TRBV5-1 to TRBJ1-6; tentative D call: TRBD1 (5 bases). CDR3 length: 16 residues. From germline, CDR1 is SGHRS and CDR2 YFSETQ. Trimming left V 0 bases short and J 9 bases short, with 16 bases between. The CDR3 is CASSLAGRASGSPLHF. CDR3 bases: TGCGCCAGCAGCTTGGCCGGCAGGGCGTCTGGTTCACCCCTCCACTTT. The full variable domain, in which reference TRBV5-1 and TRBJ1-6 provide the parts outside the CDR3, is KAGVTQTPRYLIKTRGQQVTLSCSPISGHRSVSWYQQTPGQGLQFLFEYFSETQRNKGNFPGRFSGRQFSNSRSEMNVSTLELGDSALYLCASSLAGRASGSPLHFGNGTRLTVT.

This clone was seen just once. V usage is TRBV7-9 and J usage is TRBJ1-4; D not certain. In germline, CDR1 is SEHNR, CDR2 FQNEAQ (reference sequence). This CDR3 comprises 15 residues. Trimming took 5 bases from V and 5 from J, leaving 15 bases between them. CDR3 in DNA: TGTGCCAGCAGCGAGCGGAGCAGAGAGAATGAAAAACTGTTTTTT. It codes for CASSERSRENEKLFF. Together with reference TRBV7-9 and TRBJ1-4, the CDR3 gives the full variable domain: DTGVSQNPRHKITKRGQNVTFRCDPISEHNRLYWYRQTLGQGPEFLTYFQNEAQLEKSRLLSDRFSAERPKGSFSTLEIQRTEQGDSAMYLCASSERSRENEKLFFGSGTQLSVL.

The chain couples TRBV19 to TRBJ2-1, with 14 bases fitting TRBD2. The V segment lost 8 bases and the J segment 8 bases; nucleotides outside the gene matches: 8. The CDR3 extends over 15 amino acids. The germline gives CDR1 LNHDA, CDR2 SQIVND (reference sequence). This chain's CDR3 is CASRGLAGVRDEQFF. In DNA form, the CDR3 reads TGTGCCAGTCGGGGACTAGCGGGAGTTAGGGATGAGCAGTTCTTC.

The CDR3 nucleotides read TGTGCCAGTAGTGTCTTCCACAGGGGGCCTGGAAACACCATATATTTT. Amino acid sequence: CASSVFHRGPGNTIYF. The chain carries TRBV19 and TRBJ1-3, with 9 bases identical to TRBD1. The CDR3 is 16 amino acids. The V segment lost 5 bases and the J segment 2 bases; nucleotides outside the gene matches: 7. Germline V gene sequence: CDR1 LNHDA, CDR2 SQIVND (reference sequence).

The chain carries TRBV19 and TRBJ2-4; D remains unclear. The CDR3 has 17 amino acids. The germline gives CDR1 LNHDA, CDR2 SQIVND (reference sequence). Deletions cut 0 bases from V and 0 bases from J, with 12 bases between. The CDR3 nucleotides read TGTGCCAGTAGTATAGATCCGGTGATACTAGCCAAAAACATTCAGTACTTC. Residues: CASSIDPVILAKNIQYF. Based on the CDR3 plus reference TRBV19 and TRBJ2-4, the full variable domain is DGGITQSPKYLFRKEGQNVTLSCEQNLNHDAMYWYRQDPGQGLRLIYYSQIVNDFQKGDIAEGYSVSREKKESFPLTVTSAQKNPTAFYLCASSIDPVILAKNIQYFGAGTRLSVL.

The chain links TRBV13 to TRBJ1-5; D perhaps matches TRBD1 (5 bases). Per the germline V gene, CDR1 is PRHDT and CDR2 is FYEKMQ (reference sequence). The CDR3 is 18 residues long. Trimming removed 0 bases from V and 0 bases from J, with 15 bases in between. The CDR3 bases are TGTGCCAGCAGCTTAGGCCGGCGGGGACCCTATAGCAATCAGCCCCAGCATTTT. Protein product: CASSLGRRGPYSNQPQHF.

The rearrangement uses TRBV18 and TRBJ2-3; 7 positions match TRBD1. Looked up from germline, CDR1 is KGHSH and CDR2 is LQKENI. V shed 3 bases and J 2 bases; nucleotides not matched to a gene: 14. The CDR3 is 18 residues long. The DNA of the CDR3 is TGTGCCAGCTCACCGACCTTACTACAGGGGAACTTCACAGATACGCAGTATTTT. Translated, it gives CASSPTLLQGNFTDTQYF.

CDR3 in amino acids: CASSLSAGVQETQYF. The CDR3 nucleotides read TGTGCCAGCAGCCTATCAGCGGGGGTCCAAGAGACCCAGTACTTC. The chain links TRBV14 to TRBJ2-5; 8 positions match TRBD2. This CDR3 is 15 amino acids long. The germline V gene has CDR1 SGHDN and CDR2 FVKESK. After removal of 4 bases from V and 1 base from J, the junction contained 5 bases not matched to a gene.

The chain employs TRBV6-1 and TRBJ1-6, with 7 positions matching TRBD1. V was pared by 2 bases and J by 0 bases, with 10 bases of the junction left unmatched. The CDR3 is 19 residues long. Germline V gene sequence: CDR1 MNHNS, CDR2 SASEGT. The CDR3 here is CASSEYEQGRVSYNSPLHF. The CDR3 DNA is TGTGCCAGCAGTGAATATGAACAGGGGCGTGTCTCCTATAATTCACCCCTCCACTTT.

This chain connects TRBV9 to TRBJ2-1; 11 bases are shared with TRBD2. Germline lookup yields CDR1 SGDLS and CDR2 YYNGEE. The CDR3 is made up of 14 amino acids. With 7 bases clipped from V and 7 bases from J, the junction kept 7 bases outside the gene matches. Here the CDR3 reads CASARTSGLNEQFF. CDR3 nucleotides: TGTGCCAGCGCCAGGACTAGCGGGTTAAATGAGCAGTTCTTC.

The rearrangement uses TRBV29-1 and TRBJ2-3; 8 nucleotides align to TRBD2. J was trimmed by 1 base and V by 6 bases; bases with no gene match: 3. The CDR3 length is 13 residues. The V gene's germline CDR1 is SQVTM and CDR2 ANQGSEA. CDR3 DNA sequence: TGCAGCGTAGAGACTAGCGGCACAGATACGCAGTATTTT. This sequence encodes CSVETSGTDTQYF.

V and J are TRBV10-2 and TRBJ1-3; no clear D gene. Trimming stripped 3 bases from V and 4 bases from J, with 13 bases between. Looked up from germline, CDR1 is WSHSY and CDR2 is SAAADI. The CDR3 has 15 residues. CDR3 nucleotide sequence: TGCGCCAGCAGTGATCGGGGTTTCTCGGGAAACACCATATATTTT. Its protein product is CASSDRGFSGNTIYF.

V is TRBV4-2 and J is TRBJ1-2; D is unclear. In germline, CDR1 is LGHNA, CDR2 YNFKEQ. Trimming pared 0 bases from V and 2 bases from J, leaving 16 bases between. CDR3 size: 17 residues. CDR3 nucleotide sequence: TGTGCCAGCAGCCAAGATCTAGTCGGGTATTCCAACTATGGCTACACCTTC. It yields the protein CASSQDLVGYSNYGYTF.

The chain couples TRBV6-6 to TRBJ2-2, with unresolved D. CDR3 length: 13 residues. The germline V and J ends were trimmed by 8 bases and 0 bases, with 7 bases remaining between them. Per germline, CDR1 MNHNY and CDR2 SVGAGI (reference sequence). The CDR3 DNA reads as TGTGCCAGCGGCTCGCCGAACACCGGGGAGCTGTTTTTT. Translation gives CASGSPNTGELFF.

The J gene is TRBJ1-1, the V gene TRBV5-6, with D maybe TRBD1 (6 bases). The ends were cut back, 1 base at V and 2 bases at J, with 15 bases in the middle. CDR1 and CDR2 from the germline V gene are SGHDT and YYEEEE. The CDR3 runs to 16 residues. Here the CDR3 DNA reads TGTGCCAGCAGCTTGAGAGTCGGACAGACCAACACTGAAGCTTTCTTT. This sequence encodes CASSLRVGQTNTEAFF.

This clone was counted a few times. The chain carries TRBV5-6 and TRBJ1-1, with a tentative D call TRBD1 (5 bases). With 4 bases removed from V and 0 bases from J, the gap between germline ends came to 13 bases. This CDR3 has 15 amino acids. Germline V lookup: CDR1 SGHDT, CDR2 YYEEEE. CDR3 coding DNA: TGTGCCAGCAGCCCTCCAGGGTTAATGAACACTGAAGCTTTCTTT. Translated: CASSPPGLMNTEAFF.

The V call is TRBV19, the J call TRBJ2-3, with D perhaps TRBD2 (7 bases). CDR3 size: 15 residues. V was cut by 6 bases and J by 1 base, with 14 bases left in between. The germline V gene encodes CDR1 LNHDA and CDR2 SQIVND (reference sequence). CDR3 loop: CASRSRGGRTDTQYF. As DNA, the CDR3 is TGTGCCAGTAGGAGTAGGGGGGGACGCACAGATACGCAGTATTTT.